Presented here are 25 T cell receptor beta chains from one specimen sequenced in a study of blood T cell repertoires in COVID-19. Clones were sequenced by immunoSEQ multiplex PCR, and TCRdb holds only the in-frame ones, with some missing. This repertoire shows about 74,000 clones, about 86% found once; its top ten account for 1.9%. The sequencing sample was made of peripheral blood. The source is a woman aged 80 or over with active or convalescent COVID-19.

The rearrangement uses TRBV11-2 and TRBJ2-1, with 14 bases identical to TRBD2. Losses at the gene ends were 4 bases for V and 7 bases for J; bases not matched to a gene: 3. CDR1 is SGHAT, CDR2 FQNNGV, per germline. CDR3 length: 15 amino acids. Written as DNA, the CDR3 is TGTGCCAGCAGCTCTCGGACTAGCGGGGGGAATGAGCAGTTCTTC. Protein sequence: CASSSRTSGGNEQFF.

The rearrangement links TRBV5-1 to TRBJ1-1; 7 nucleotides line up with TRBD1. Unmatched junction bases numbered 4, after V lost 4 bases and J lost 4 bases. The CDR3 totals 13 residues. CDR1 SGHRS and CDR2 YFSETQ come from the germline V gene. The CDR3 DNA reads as TGCGCCAGCAGCACCGCAGGGGGCACTGAAGCTTTCTTT. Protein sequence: CASSTAGGTEAFF. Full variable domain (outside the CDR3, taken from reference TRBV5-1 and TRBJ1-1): KAGVTQTPRYLIKTRGQQVTLSCSPISGHRSVSWYQQTPGQGLQFLFEYFSETQRNKGNFPGRFSGRQFSNSRSEMNVSTLELGDSALYLCASSTAGGTEAFFGQGTRLTVV.

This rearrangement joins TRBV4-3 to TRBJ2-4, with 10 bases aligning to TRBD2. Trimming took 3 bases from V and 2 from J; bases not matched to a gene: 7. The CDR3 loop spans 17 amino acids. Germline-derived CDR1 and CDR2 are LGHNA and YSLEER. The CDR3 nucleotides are TGCGCCAGCAGCCAGTCTAGCGGGGGCGGAACCAAAAACATTCAGTACTTC. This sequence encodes CASSQSSGGGTKNIQYF.

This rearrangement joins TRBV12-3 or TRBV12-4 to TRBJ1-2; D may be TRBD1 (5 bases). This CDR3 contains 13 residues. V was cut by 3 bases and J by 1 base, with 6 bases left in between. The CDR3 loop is CASSFQGNYGYTF. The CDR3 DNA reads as TGTGCCAGCAGTTTTCAGGGTAACTATGGCTACACCTTC.

The CDR3 nucleotides read TGCGCCAGCAGCCAAGGACCGGGGAAGACCTCCTACAATGAGCAGTTCTTC. It codes for CASSQGPGKTSYNEQFF. The V call is TRBV4-1, the J call TRBJ2-1; D perhaps matches TRBD2 (5 bases). Germline V gene lookup returns CDR1 MGHRA and CDR2 YSYEKL. This CDR3 region has 17 residues. Trimming removed 1 base at V and 0 bases at J, with 13 bases between.

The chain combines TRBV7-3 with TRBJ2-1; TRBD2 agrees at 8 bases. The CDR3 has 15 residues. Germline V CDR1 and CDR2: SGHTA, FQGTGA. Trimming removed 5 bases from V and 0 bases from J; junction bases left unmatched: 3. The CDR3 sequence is CASSPSGSSYNEQFF. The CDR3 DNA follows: TGTGCCAGCAGCCCGAGCGGGAGCTCCTACAATGAGCAGTTCTTC.

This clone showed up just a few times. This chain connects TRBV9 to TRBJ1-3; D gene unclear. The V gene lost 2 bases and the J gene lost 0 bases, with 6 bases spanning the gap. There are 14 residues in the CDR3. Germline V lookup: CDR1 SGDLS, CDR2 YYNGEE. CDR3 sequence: CASSVKLSGNTIYF. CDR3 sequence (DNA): TGTGCCAGCAGCGTTAAGCTCTCTGGAAACACCATATATTTT. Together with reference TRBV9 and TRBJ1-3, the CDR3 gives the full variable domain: DSGVTQTPKHLITATGQRVTLRCSPRSGDLSVYWYQQSLDQGLQFLIQYYNGEERAKGNILERFSAQQFPDLHSELNLSSLELGDSALYFCASSVKLSGNTIYFGEGSWLTVV.

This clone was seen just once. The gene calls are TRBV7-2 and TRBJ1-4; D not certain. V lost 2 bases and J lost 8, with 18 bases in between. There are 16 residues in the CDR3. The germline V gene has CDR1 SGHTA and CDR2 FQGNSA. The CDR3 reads CASSLSGRSGGEKLFF. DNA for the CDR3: TGTGCCAGCAGCTTAAGCGGGCGGAGTGGAGGGGAAAAACTGTTTTTT.

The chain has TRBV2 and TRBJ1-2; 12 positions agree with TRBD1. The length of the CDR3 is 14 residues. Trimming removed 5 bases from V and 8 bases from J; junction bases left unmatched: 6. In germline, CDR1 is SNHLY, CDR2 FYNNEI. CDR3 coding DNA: TGTGCCAGCAGTTGGGACAGGGGGCAAGGCGGCTACACCTTC. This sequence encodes CASSWDRGQGGYTF.

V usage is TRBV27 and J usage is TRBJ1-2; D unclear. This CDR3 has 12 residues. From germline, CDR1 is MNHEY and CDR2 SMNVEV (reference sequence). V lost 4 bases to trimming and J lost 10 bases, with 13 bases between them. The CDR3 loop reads CASSSFWGVYTF. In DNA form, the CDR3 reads TGTGCCAGCAGTTCCTTTTGGGGAGTCTACACCTTC.

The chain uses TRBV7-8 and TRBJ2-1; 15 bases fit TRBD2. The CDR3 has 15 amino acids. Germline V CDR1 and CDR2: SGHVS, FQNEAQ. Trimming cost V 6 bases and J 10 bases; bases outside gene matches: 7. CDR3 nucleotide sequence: TGTGCCAGCAGTTTCGGACTAGCGGGGGGGACGGAGCAGTTCTTC. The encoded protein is CASSFGLAGGTEQFF.

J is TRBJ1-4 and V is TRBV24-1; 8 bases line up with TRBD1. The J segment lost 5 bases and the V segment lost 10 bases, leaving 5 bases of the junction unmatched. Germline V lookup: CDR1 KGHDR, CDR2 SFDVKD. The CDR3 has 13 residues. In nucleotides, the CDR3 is TGTGCCACAAGGACAGGGCGAAATGAAAAACTGTTTTTT. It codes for CATRTGRNEKLFF.

In DNA, the CDR3 is TGTGCCAGCAGACAGGAGAGGGGAGGTGACGAGCAGTACTTC. Translated, it gives CASRQERGGDEQYF. The J gene is TRBJ2-7, the V gene TRBV6-4; tentative D call: TRBD2 (6 bases). The CDR3 extends over 14 amino acids. Germline CDR1 reads MRHNA; CDR2 reads SNTAGT. The V gene lost 6 bases and the J gene lost 5 bases, with 17 bases spanning the gap.

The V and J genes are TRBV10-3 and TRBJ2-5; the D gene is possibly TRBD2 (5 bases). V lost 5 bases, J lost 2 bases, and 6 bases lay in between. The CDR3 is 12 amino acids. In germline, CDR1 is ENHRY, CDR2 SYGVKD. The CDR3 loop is CAISPGQETQYF. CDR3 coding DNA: TGTGCCATCAGTCCGGGGCAAGAGACCCAGTACTTC.

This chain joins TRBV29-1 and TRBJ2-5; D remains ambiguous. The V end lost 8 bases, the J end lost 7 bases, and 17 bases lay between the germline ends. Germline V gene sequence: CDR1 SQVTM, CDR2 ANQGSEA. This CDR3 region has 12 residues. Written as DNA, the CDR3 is TGCAGCAACCACGACCGAGGTGGGACCCAGTACTTC. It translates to CSNHDRGGTQYF.

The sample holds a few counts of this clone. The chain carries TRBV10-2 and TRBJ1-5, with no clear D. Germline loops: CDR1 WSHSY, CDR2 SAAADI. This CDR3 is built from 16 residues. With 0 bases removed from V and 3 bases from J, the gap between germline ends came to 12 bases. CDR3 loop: CASSESAAYLNQPQHF. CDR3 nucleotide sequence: TGCGCCAGCAGTGAGTCGGCGGCATACCTCAATCAGCCCCAGCATTTT.

Written as DNA, the CDR3 is TGCGCCAGCAGCCTCGGACAGGGGACCCATCAGCCCCAGCATTTT. Translation gives CASSLGQGTHQPQHF. The gene calls are TRBV4-3 and TRBJ1-5; 9 bases are shared with TRBD1. This CDR3 is built from 15 residues. Germline CDR1 is LGHNA and CDR2 is YSLEER. Unmatched junction bases numbered 6, after V lost 4 bases and J lost 5 bases.

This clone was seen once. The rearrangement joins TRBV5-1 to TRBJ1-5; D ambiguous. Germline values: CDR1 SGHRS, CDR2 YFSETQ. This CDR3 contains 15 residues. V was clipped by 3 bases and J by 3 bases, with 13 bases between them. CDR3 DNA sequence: TGCGCCAGCAGCTCTGAGGGAGTCTCCAATCAGCCCCAGCATTTT. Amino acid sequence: CASSSEGVSNQPQHF.

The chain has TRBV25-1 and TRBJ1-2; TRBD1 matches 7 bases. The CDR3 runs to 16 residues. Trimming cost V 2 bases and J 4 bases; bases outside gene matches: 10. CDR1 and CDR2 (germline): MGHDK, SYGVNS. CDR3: CASSEGGGRGAYGYTF. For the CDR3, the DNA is TGTGCCAGCAGTGAAGGAGGGGGCAGGGGGGCCTATGGCTACACCTTC.

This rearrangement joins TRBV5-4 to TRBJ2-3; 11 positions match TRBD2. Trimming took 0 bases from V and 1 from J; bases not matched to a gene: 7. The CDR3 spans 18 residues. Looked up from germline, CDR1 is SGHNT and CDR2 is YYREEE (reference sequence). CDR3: CASSLELAGDRGTDTQYF. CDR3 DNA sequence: TGTGCCAGCAGCTTGGAACTAGCGGGAGATAGGGGCACAGATACGCAGTATTTT.

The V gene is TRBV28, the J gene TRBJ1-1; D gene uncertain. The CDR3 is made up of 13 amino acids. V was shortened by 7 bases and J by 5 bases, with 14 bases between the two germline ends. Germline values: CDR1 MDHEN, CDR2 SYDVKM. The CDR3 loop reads CASKGGLWTEAFF. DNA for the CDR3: TGTGCCAGCAAAGGAGGTCTCTGGACTGAAGCTTTCTTT.

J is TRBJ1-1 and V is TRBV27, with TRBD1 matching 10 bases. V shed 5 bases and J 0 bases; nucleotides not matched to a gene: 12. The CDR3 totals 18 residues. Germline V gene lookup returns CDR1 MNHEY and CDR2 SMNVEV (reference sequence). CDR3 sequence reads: CASSLRGQGPYMNTEAFF. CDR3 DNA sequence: TGTGCCAGCAGTCTCAGGGGACAGGGGCCTTACATGAACACTGAAGCTTTCTTT.

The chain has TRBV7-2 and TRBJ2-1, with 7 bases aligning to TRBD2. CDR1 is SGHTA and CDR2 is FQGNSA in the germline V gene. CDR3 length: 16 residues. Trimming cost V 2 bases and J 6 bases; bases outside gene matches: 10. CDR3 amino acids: CASSLLSGTVVNEQFF. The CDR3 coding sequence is TGTGCCAGCAGCTTACTGAGCGGGACGGTGGTCAATGAGCAGTTCTTC.

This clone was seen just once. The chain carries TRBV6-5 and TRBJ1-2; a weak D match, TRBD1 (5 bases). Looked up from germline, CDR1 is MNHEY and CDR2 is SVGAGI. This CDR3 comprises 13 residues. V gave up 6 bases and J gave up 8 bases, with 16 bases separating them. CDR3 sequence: CASRFPGGRGYTF. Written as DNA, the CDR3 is TGTGCCAGCAGATTCCCCGGGGGAAGAGGCTACACCTTC.

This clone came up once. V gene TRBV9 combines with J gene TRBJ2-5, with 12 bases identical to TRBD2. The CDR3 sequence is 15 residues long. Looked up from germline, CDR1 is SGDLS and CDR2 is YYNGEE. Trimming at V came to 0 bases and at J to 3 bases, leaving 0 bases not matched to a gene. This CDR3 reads CASSVGLAGEETQYF. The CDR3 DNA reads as TGTGCCAGCAGCGTAGGACTAGCGGGAGAAGAGACCCAGTACTTC.